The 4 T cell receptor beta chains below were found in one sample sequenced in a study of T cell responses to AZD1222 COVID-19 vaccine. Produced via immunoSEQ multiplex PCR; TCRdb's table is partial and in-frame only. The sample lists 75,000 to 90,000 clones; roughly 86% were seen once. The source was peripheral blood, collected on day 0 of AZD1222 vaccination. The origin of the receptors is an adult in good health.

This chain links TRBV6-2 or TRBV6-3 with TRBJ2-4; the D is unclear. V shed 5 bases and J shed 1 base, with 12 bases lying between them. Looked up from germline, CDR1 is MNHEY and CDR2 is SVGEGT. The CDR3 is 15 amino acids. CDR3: CASSQEAGAKNIQYF. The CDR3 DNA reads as TGTGCCAGCAGTCAAGAGGCCGGGGCCAAAAACATTCAGTACTTC.

Here the CDR3 reads CASNRDLGNYEQYF. The CDR3 DNA reads as TGTGCCAGCAATAGGGACTTGGGGAACTACGAGCAGTACTTC. The V and J genes are TRBV2 and TRBJ2-7; the D gene is possibly TRBD2 (6 bases). Trimming shortened V by 7 bases and J by 3 bases, and 16 bases separated the two germline ends. The germline V gene encodes CDR1 SNHLY and CDR2 FYNNEI. The CDR3 covers 14 residues.

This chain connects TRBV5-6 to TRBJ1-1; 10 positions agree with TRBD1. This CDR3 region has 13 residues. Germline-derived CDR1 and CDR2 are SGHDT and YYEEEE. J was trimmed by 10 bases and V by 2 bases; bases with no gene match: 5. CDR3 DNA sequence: TGTGCCAGCAGCTTCGGGACAGGGGATCTAGCTTTCTTT. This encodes CASSFGTGDLAFF.

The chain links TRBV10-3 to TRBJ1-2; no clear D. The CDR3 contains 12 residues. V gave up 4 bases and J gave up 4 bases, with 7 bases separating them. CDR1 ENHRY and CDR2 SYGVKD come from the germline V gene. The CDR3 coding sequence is TGTGCCATCAGTGGACGGCGCTATGGCTACACCTTC. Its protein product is CAISGRRYGYTF.